These 20 T cell receptor beta chains came from one sample sequenced in a study of cytomegalovirus exposure and HLA in healthy donors. 60 Vbeta and 13 Jbeta primers were used in PCR. Assay: immunoSEQ multiplex PCR; the TCRdb copy retains only in-frame clones and omits some. Of approximately 100,000 clones listed, about 70% were seen once; the top ten hold approximately 12%. Material for sequencing was PBMCs. The receptor set was obtained from a woman aged 40-49 years in good health and CMV-seropositive.

The rearrangement joins TRBV27 to TRBJ2-1; D perhaps matches TRBD2 (6 bases). The length of the CDR3 is 13 residues. From germline, CDR1 is MNHEY and CDR2 SMNVEV (reference sequence). V gave up 3 bases and J gave up 8 bases, with 11 bases separating them. Written as DNA, the CDR3 is TGTGCCAGCAGTTTTCAGGGAGGCCATGAGCAGTTCTTC. Protein: CASSFQGGHEQFF.

CDR3: CASSLDRQRGYTF. The CDR3 DNA is TGTGCCAGCAGCCTAGACCGCCAGAGGGGCTACACCTTC. V gene TRBV2 combines with J gene TRBJ1-2; D is undetermined. This CDR3 region has 13 residues. V lost 6 bases to trimming and J lost 8 bases, with 16 bases between them. Germline V lookup: CDR1 SNHLY, CDR2 FYNNEI.

V usage is TRBV6-5 and J usage is TRBJ1-1; D remains unclear. The CDR3 contains 12 residues. V was shortened by 2 bases and J by 10 bases, with 11 bases between the two germline ends. Germline loops: CDR1 MNHEY, CDR2 SVGAGI. Here the CDR3 reads CASSYLFGGAFF. DNA of the CDR3: TGTGCCAGCAGTTACCTTTTCGGTGGAGCTTTCTTT.

The chain has TRBV6-5 and TRBJ1-2; the D gene is possibly TRBD1 (5 bases). The CDR3 is 15 residues long. The germline gives CDR1 MNHEY, CDR2 SVGAGI. V gave up 0 bases and J gave up 4 bases, with 12 bases separating them. The CDR3 protein is CASSYSAGQSYGYTF. The CDR3 DNA is TGTGCCAGCAGTTACTCGGCAGGGCAGAGCTATGGCTACACCTTC.

The chain uses TRBV5-1 and TRBJ1-2, with 9 bases lining up with TRBD1. This CDR3 region has 16 residues. Trimming took 4 bases from V and 3 from J; bases not matched to a gene: 10. CDR1 and CDR2 from the germline V gene are SGHRS and YFSETQ. CDR3 coding DNA: TGCGCCAGCAGCAGCTCCGGGACAGGGAGGGACTATGGCTACACCTTC. Translated: CASSSSGTGRDYGYTF.

The V call is TRBV9, the J call TRBJ1-4; weak D call: TRBD1 (6 bases). Trimming shortened V by 0 bases and J by 1 base, and 7 bases separated the two germline ends. The CDR3 consists of 15 residues. Germline values: CDR1 SGDLS, CDR2 YYNGEE. The CDR3 DNA is TGTGCCAGCAGCGTAGGAGGGGGAACTAATGAAAAACTGTTTTTT. Protein sequence: CASSVGGGTNEKLFF.

V gene TRBV9 combines with J gene TRBJ2-6; 8 positions match TRBD1. CDR3 size: 16 residues. Germline V gene data show CDR1 as SGDLS and CDR2 as YYNGEE. The ends lost 5 bases at V and 3 bases at J; junction bases unmatched: 7. Here the CDR3 DNA reads TGTGCCAGCAGGCAGGGGGCTAGTGGTGGGGCCAACGTCCTGACTTTC. It encodes CASRQGASGGANVLTF.

The J gene is TRBJ1-4, the V gene TRBV27; the D is unclear. The CDR3 contains 12 residues. From germline, CDR1 is MNHEY and CDR2 SMNVEV (reference sequence). V was pared by 4 bases and J by 7 bases, with 7 bases between. Written as DNA, the CDR3 is TGTGCCAGCAGTTCCCGGGGTGAAAAACTGTTTTTT. Its protein is CASSSRGEKLFF.

The chain couples TRBV30 to TRBJ1-6, with TRBD1 as a possible D gene (6 bases). Trimming cost V 7 bases and J 5 bases, with 9 bases left between them. Germline V lookup: CDR1 GTSNPN, CDR2 SVGIG (reference sequence). This CDR3 has 12 residues. The CDR3 sequence: CALDRDNSPLHF. CDR3 nucleotide sequence: TGTGCCTTGGACAGAGATAATTCACCCCTCCACTTT.

This clone turned up a few times. This chain uses TRBV6-6 with TRBJ2-4; 7 positions agree with TRBD1. V lost 4 bases to trimming and J lost 13 bases; unmatched junction nucleotides: 10. There are 13 residues in the CDR3. Germline loops: CDR1 MNHNY, CDR2 SVGAGI (reference sequence). CDR3 nucleotides: TGTGCCAGCAGTTCCCTCCCTTCCAGGGGGCAGTACTTC. The encoded protein is CASSSLPSRGQYF.

The chain couples TRBV5-8 to TRBJ2-5; 10 bases line up with TRBD1. V was clipped by 4 bases and J by 1 base; unmatched bases: 10. Germline values: CDR1 SGHTS, CDR2 YDEGEE. This CDR3 is 17 amino acids long. The CDR3 reads CASSRGQGRGTQETQYF. The CDR3 nucleotides are TGTGCCAGCAGCCGGGGACAGGGGAGGGGGACCCAAGAGACCCAGTACTTC.

This clone came up a few times. The chain uses TRBV2 and TRBJ1-1; D gene uncertain. The CDR3 length is 12 residues. Trimming shortened V by 6 bases and J by 4 bases, and 9 bases separated the two germline ends. CDR1 and CDR2 from the germline V gene are SNHLY and FYNNEI. The CDR3 sequence is CASRVDSTEAFF. The CDR3 DNA is TGTGCCAGCAGGGTAGATAGCACTGAAGCTTTCTTT.

The rearrangement uses TRBV5-6 and TRBJ1-4, with 12 bases matching TRBD1. CDR3 length: 19 residues. With 0 bases clipped from V and 3 bases from J, the junction kept 9 bases outside the gene matches. Germline-derived CDR1 and CDR2 are SGHDT and YYEEEE. The CDR3 nucleotides read TGTGCCAGCAGCTTGGCCAGGGACAGGGGGCGCGGGGCTAATGAAAAACTGTTTTTT. It is translated as CASSLARDRGRGANEKLFF. The whole variable domain, filled in from reference TRBV5-6 and TRBJ1-4, reads DAGVTQSPTHLIKTRGQQVTLRCSPKSGHDTVSWYQQALGQGPQFIFQYYEEEERQRGNFPDRFSGHQFPNYSSELNVNALLLGDSALYLCASSLARDRGRGANEKLFFGSGTQLSVL.

The chain employs TRBV13 and TRBJ2-7, with D unresolved. The germline V gene has CDR1 PRHDT and CDR2 FYEKMQ (reference sequence). With 5 bases removed from V and 7 bases from J, the gap between germline ends came to 12 bases. The CDR3 is made up of 12 amino acids. The CDR3 coding sequence is TGTGCCAGCAGCCCGGGTTCCTTTGAGCAGTACTTC. Its protein is CASSPGSFEQYF.

The V gene is TRBV5-1, the J gene TRBJ2-7, with 10 bases that match TRBD1. CDR3 length: 15 amino acids. From germline, CDR1 is SGHRS and CDR2 YFSETQ. Trimming removed 0 bases from V and 4 bases from J; junction bases left unmatched: 4. CDR3 in amino acids: CASSLAGTGVYEQYF. DNA of the CDR3: TGCGCCAGCAGCTTGGCCGGGACAGGGGTATACGAGCAGTACTTC. The whole variable domain, filled in from reference TRBV5-1 and TRBJ2-7, reads KAGVTQTPRYLIKTRGQQVTLSCSPISGHRSVSWYQQTPGQGLQFLFEYFSETQRNKGNFPGRFSGRQFSNSRSEMNVSTLELGDSALYLCASSLAGTGVYEQYFGPGTRLTVT.

The V and J genes are TRBV29-1 and TRBJ1-2, with 10 bases that match TRBD1. Germline values: CDR1 SQVTM, CDR2 ANQGSEA. This CDR3 contains 11 residues. The junction had 2 bases not matched to a gene; V was cut back by 7 bases and J by 6 bases. CDR3 loop: CSAGTGDGYTF. Here the CDR3 DNA reads TGCAGCGCCGGGACAGGGGATGGCTACACCTTC.

This rearrangement joins TRBV6-5 to TRBJ1-1; 7 bases match TRBD1. Per the germline V gene, CDR1 is MNHEY and CDR2 is SVGAGI. The CDR3 is made up of 14 amino acids. With V trimmed by 10 bases and J by 5 bases, 13 bases remained unmatched. The CDR3 DNA reads TGTGCCACCAAGACAGGGAGCTTGGGGACTGAAGCTTTCTTT. It encodes CATKTGSLGTEAFF.

V and J are TRBV7-2 and TRBJ1-5; D perhaps matches TRBD1 (5 bases). V gave up 5 bases and J gave up 3 bases, with 17 bases separating them. Germline V gene data show CDR1 as SGHTA and CDR2 as FQGNSA. The CDR3 runs to 16 residues. This chain's CDR3 is CASSPEGTKSNQPQHF. CDR3 nucleotide sequence: TGTGCCAGCAGCCCGGAGGGGACCAAATCCAATCAGCCCCAGCATTTT.

The rearrangement links TRBV19 to TRBJ1-2; possible D gene TRBD1, 5 bases. Trimming took off 7 bases at V and 0 bases at J, with 12 bases between the two ends. In germline, CDR1 is LNHDA, CDR2 SQIVND (reference sequence). The CDR3 loop spans 14 amino acids. CDR3 sequence: CASTRQKTNYGYTF. Here the CDR3 DNA reads TGTGCCAGTACCCGACAGAAAACTAACTATGGCTACACCTTC.

The V gene is TRBV9, the J gene TRBJ2-4; D is perhaps TRBD1 (5 bases). CDR1 and CDR2 from the germline V gene are SGDLS and YYNGEE. CDR3 length: 14 residues. V was clipped by 0 bases and J by 9 bases, with 13 bases between them. Here the CDR3 reads CASSVVQGPGIQYF. The CDR3 DNA sequence: TGTGCCAGCAGCGTAGTCCAGGGTCCAGGCATTCAGTACTTC.